Following are 22 T cell receptor beta chains from one sample sequenced in a study of graft-versus-host responses after intestinal transplantation. Tissue processing of the graft released intraepithelial and lamina propria lymphocytes from it. Only in-frame clones appear in the TCRdb table, and some are missing; sequencing was by immunoSEQ multiplex PCR. The sample includes more than 50,000 clones, approximately 91% of them seen just once. The sample here was ileum tissue, taken more than 350 days after transplant. These receptors were collected from a human patient who received an intestinal transplant, so some T cells may come from the graft donor.

The chain is built from TRBV23-1 and TRBJ2-5, with unresolved D. The J call is in doubt because the DNA end fits TRBJ2-7 better. TRBV23-1 is an open reading frame whose function is uncertain. This CDR3 region has 18 residues. For the CDR3, the DNA is TGCGCCAGCAGTCAATCGGGCCCTTACCCCTCTAGCTCCTACGAGCAGTACTTC. It encodes CASSQSGPYPSSSYEQYF.

The chain uses TRBV28 and TRBJ2-7; no firm D call. This CDR3 region has 12 residues. Germline CDR1 and CDR2: MDHEN and SYDVKM. V lost 5 bases and J 7 bases, leaving 12 bases between the germline ends. DNA of the CDR3: TGTGCCAGCAGTACTCCACCCTCGGAGCAGTACTTC. Its protein is CASSTPPSEQYF.

V gene TRBV11-2 combines with J gene TRBJ1-6; possibly TRBD1 for D (5 bases). With 2 bases removed from V and 8 bases from J, the gap between germline ends came to 19 bases. From germline, CDR1 is SGHAT and CDR2 FQNNGV. The length of the CDR3 is 17 residues. CDR3 nucleotide sequence: TGTGCCAGCAGCTTACGATTCTGGGGCCTGGGGGATTCACCCCTCCACTTT. This gives the protein CASSLRFWGLGDSPLHF.

The chain couples TRBV5-1 to TRBJ1-4; no clear D gene. Trimming left V 3 bases short and J 7 bases short, with 13 bases between. The CDR3 spans 14 residues. Germline CDR1 SGHRS, CDR2 YFSETQ. CDR3 in amino acids: CASSSRAPVEKLFF. The CDR3 DNA is TGCGCCAGCAGCTCCCGGGCCCCCGTTGAAAAACTGTTTTTT.

The chain couples TRBV27 to TRBJ2-2, with D uncertain. Trimming removed 2 bases at V and 0 bases at J, with 4 bases between. The CDR3 has 14 residues. Looked up from germline, CDR1 is MNHEY and CDR2 is SMNVEV (reference sequence). The CDR3 spells CASSLPSNTGELFF. The CDR3 region has the DNA TGTGCCAGCAGTTTACCCTCGAACACCGGGGAGCTGTTTTTT.

This rearrangement joins TRBV11-2 to TRBJ1-1; 7 bases align to TRBD1. V lost 1 base to trimming and J lost 3 bases; unmatched junction nucleotides: 2. Germline-derived CDR1 and CDR2 are SGHAT and FQNNGV. The CDR3 covers 14 residues. The chain's CDR3 is CASSLVGTDTEAFF. The CDR3 DNA follows: TGTGCCAGCAGCTTAGTAGGGACAGACACTGAAGCTTTCTTT.

The CDR3: CASSLTEVYEQYF. The CDR3 DNA sequence: TGTGCCAGCAGCCTGACGGAGGTTTACGAGCAGTACTTC. This chain links TRBV28 with TRBJ2-7; weak D call: TRBD2 (5 bases). V lost 6 bases and J 4 bases, leaving 13 bases between the germline ends. CDR1 and CDR2 from the germline V gene are MDHEN and SYDVKM. The CDR3 runs 13 residues.

The genes are TRBV5-1 and TRBJ2-5; 14 bases match TRBD2. Germline CDR1 SGHRS, CDR2 YFSETQ. This CDR3 contains 16 residues. V trimming: 4 bases; J trimming: 5 bases; junction bases outside the gene matches: 7. CDR3 loop: CASSAGLAGEMETQYF. In DNA, the CDR3 is TGCGCCAGCAGCGCGGGACTAGCGGGAGAAATGGAGACCCAGTACTTC.

The chain has TRBV9 and TRBJ2-2; a weak D match, TRBD1 (6 bases). Trimming left V 0 bases short and J 7 bases short, with 7 bases between. From germline, CDR1 is SGDLS and CDR2 YYNGEE. The CDR3 length is 13 residues. The CDR3 DNA reads as TGTGCCAGCAGCGTAGTAGGGGGCGGGGAGCTGTTTTTT. This gives the protein CASSVVGGGELFF.

This clone came up once. The chain recombines TRBV5-1 with TRBJ2-7, with a weak D call TRBD2 (6 bases). The CDR3 loop spans 14 amino acids. Trimming took off 6 bases at V and 0 bases at J, with 13 bases between the two ends. Germline V CDR1 and CDR2: SGHRS, YFSETQ. CDR3 in DNA: TGCGCCAGCACCCCCGGGGGAGCCTCCTACGAGCAGTACTTC. This translates into CASTPGGASYEQYF.

The sample holds a few counts of this clone. The chain has TRBV7-9 and TRBJ2-5; the match to TRBD1 covers 9 bases. The CDR3 covers 15 residues. V shed 3 bases and J 4 bases; nucleotides not matched to a gene: 6. The germline gives CDR1 SEHNR, CDR2 FQNEAQ (reference sequence). Here the CDR3 reads CASSFDRGIVETQYF. CDR3 bases: TGTGCCAGCAGCTTTGACAGGGGGATTGTAGAGACCCAGTACTTC. The variable domain in full, with the rest retrieved from reference TRBV7-9 and TRBJ2-5, is DTGVSQNPRHKITKRGQNVTFRCDPISEHNRLYWYRQTLGQGPEFLTYFQNEAQLEKSRLLSDRFSAERPKGSFSTLEIQRTEQGDSAMYLCASSFDRGIVETQYFGPGTRLLVL.

The V and J genes are TRBV23-1 and TRBJ2-5, with TRBD2 as a possible D gene (6 bases). The J call may be in error: the DNA end matches TRBJ2-7 better. TRBV23-1 is reported as an ORF; its role is uncertain. The CDR3 consists of 16 residues. The CDR3 here is CASSQSGTHAYYEQYF. In DNA, the CDR3 is TGCGCCAGCAGTCAGTCGGGGACTCACGCATACTACGAGCAGTACTTC.

V is TRBV6-5 and J is TRBJ1-5; no clear D. V was pared by 6 bases and J by 4 bases, with 4 bases between. CDR1 MNHEY and CDR2 SVGAGI come from the germline V gene. This CDR3 has 11 amino acids. CDR3 bases: TGTGCCAGCAGAGAGAATCAGCCCCAGCATTTT. Its translation is CASRENQPQHF.

The CDR3 region is CASSSGTRATDTQYF. CDR3 nucleotides: TGCGCCAGCAGCTCCGGGACTAGGGCTACAGATACGCAGTATTTT. The chain recombines TRBV5-1 with TRBJ2-3, with 8 bases fitting TRBD2. The junction had 6 bases not matched to a gene; V was cut back by 3 bases and J by 3 bases. The CDR3 runs 15 residues. Germline CDR1 and CDR2: SGHRS and YFSETQ.

This clone was seen just once. The chain employs TRBV4-1 and TRBJ2-5, with 13 bases identical to TRBD2. Germline V gene data show CDR1 as MGHRA and CDR2 as YSYEKL. This CDR3 has 15 amino acids. V shed 4 bases, J shed 7 bases, and the junction held 6 bases outside the gene matches. CDR3 sequence reads: CASSRGLAGMGTQYF. The CDR3, as DNA: TGCGCCAGCAGCCGGGGACTAGCGGGGATGGGGACCCAGTACTTC.

The J gene is TRBJ2-3, the V gene TRBV5-1, with TRBD2 identical over 9 bases. Germline V gives CDR1 SGHRS, CDR2 YFSETQ. This CDR3 is 16 amino acids long. After removal of 4 bases from V and 2 bases from J, the junction contained 8 bases not matched to a gene. The CDR3 spells CASSPPLAGLTDTQYF. The CDR3 nucleotides read TGCGCCAGCAGCCCGCCACTAGCGGGCCTCACAGATACGCAGTATTTT.

The genes are TRBV2 and TRBJ2-7; tentative D call: TRBD2 (6 bases). Deletions cut 8 bases from V and 7 bases from J, with 9 bases between. This CDR3 spans 10 amino acids. CDR1 SNHLY and CDR2 FYNNEI come from the germline V gene. DNA for the CDR3: TGTGCCAGCGCGGGGTGGGAGCAGTACTTC. The encoded protein is CASAGWEQYF.

This clone was counted between two and nine times. The rearrangement joins TRBV29-1 to TRBJ1-4, with a weak D call TRBD1 (5 bases). Germline V gene lookup returns CDR1 SQVTM and CDR2 ANQGSEA. The CDR3 totals 13 residues. The germline V and J ends were trimmed by 7 bases and 7 bases, with 16 bases remaining between them. DNA of the CDR3: TGCAGCGGCCGGGACCCAAAGGGTGAAAAACTGTTTTTT. Its translation is CSGRDPKGEKLFF. The full variable domain, its missing parts supplied by reference TRBV29-1 and TRBJ1-4, is SAVISQKPSRDICQRGTSLTIQCQVDSQVTMMFWYRQQPGQSLTLIATANQGSEATYESGFVIDKFPISRPNLTFSTLTVSNMSPEDSSIYLCSGRDPKGEKLFFGSGTQLSVL.

This chain joins TRBV9 and TRBJ1-6; 7 nucleotides match TRBD1. The CDR3 has 13 amino acids. CDR1 is SGDLS and CDR2 is YYNGEE in the germline V gene. Germline trimming cut 5 bases from V and 6 bases from J; bases unmatched to any gene: 2. In DNA, the CDR3 is TGTGCCAGCAGGACAGGGAGTAATTCACCCCTCCACTTT. Translated: CASRTGSNSPLHF.

The gene calls are TRBV2 and TRBJ1-5; D is undetermined. This CDR3 is 13 amino acids long. The germline V gene encodes CDR1 SNHLY and CDR2 FYNNEI. Trimming removed 6 bases from V and 3 bases from J, with 9 bases in between. The CDR3 bases are TGTGCCAGCAGCGCCCACGCCAATCAGCCCCAGCATTTT. Protein product: CASSAHANQPQHF. Full variable domain (rest looked up from reference TRBV2 and TRBJ1-5): EPEVTQTPSHQVTQMGQEVILRCVPISNHLYFYWYRQILGQKVEFLVSFYNNEISEKSEIFDDQFSVERPDGSNFTLKIRSTKLEDSAMYFCASSAHANQPQHFGDGTRLSIL.

The genes are TRBV14 and TRBJ1-1; 11 bases align to TRBD1. Germline V gene lookup returns CDR1 SGHDN and CDR2 FVKESK. J lost 3 bases, V lost 4 bases, and 7 bases had no gene match. The CDR3 runs 16 residues. The CDR3 DNA reads TGTGCCAGCAGCCCAGGGACAGGGGGGATATACACTGAAGCTTTCTTT. Amino acids: CASSPGTGGIYTEAFF.

The chain employs TRBV19 and TRBJ1-1, with D uncertain. The CDR3 has 13 residues. Germline CDR1 is LNHDA and CDR2 is SQIVND (reference sequence). Trimming shortened V by 5 bases and J by 0 bases, and 7 bases separated the two germline ends. The CDR3 bases are TGTGCCAGTAGTGCCAACCTGAACACTGAAGCTTTCTTT. Its translation: CASSANLNTEAFF.